This TCR beta chain came from a study of shared T cell receptors in the human thymus. Produced via immunoSEQ multiplex PCR; TCRdb's table is partial and in-frame only. The sample consists of roughly 710,000 clones, 75% to 90% of them appearing once. CDR3 size: 16 residues. J was trimmed by 6 bases and V by 4 bases; bases with no gene match: 9. Germline CDR1 SGHRS, CDR2 YFSETQ. These same data were also listed under a study on human thymus T cells. As reported in that work: Thymic resections from corrective heart surgery supplied the tissue.

This TCR was recovered from a girl in the first two years of life with a congenital heart defect. The material sequenced was thymocytes. The genes are TRBV5-1 and TRBJ2-3, with 12 bases matching TRBD2. DNA of the CDR3: TGCGCCAGCAGCACAACTAGCGGGGGGCCCCCGGATACGCAGTATTTT. Translation: CASSTTSGGPPDTQYF.